This TCR beta chain came from a study of cytomegalovirus exposure and HLA in healthy donors. Study results and caveats: Researchers left out some V segments, among them TRBV6-2 and TRBV6-3, as indistinguishable. It was 150 or so TCR beta chains that were listed as cytomegalovirus-associated. Researchers reported in a later analysis that common viral pathogens appeared linked to several top clusters.

As for this clone: The antigen is not known.

The PCR had 60 Vbeta and 13 Jbeta primers. Produced via immunoSEQ multiplex PCR; TCRdb's table is partial and in-frame only. The sample gives more than 95,000 clones, over 60% of which show up once; roughly 5.4% is in the top ten. V shed 6 bases, J shed 6 bases, and the junction held 10 bases outside the gene matches. The germline V gene encodes CDR1 MNHEY and CDR2 SVGAGI. This CDR3 spans 15 amino acids. The chain combines TRBV6-5 with TRBJ2-1; 8 nucleotides agree with TRBD2. This clonotype was obtained from a young woman in good health and CMV-seropositive. The specimen was PBMCs. DNA of the CDR3: TGTGCCAGCAGCCCCATGAGCGGGAGTCCCAATGAGCAGTTCTTC. It encodes CASSPMSGSPNEQFF.